This is a list of T cell receptor beta chains from one sample in a study of blood T cell repertoires in COVID-19. Libraries were prepared by immunoSEQ multiplex PCR; TCRdb keeps only in-frame clonotypes and omits some of them. The sample gives about 190,000 clones, 80% to 95% of which show up once; around 0.5% is in the top ten. Sequencing input: peripheral blood. These receptors originate from a man aged 45-65 years with acute or convalescent COVID-19. The CDR3 runs from the conserved cysteine through the conserved F or W. The D gene is left open where the match is weak. Size values are once, few and many counts, or a class for expanded clones, and some rows have none.

j_call v_call d_call clone_size cdr3_aa cdr3_nt
TRBJ2-1 TRBV28 TRBD1 - CASKGANEQFF TGTGCCAGCAAGGGGGCCAATGAGCAGTTCTTC
TRBJ1-1 TRBV6-1 - - CASSGPGHPGANTEAFF TGTGCCAGCAGTGGACCGGGACACCCAGGGGCGAACACTGAAGCTTTCTTT
TRBJ1-2 TRBV11-2 - few CASSSWGGEWHGYTF TGTGCCAGCAGCTCATGGGGGGGAGAATGGCATGGCTACACCTTC
TRBJ2-1 TRBV25-1 - - CASSAYNEQFF TGTGCCAGCAGTGCGTACAATGAGCAGTTCTTC
TRBJ2-3 TRBV7-6 TRBD2 - CASSFGGTSGTDTQYF TGTGCCAGCAGCTTTGGCGGGACTAGCGGTACAGATACGCAGTATTTT
TRBJ1-3 TRBV2 - - CASSEMGRASGNTIYF TGTGCCAGCAGTGAAATGGGCAGAGCCTCTGGAAACACCATATATTTT
TRBJ1-1 TRBV10-3 - once CATQWGDSEAFF TGTGCCACCCAGTGGGGGGATAGTGAAGCTTTCTTT
TRBJ1-2 TRBV12-3/TRBV12-4 - - CASSFTVRDGYTF TGTGCCAGCAGTTTTACGGTCCGCGATGGCTACACCTTC
TRBJ2-3 TRBV9 - - CASSVERSTSTDTQYF TGTGCCAGCAGCGTAGAGCGATCTACTAGCACAGATACGCAGTATTTT
TRBJ2-1 TRBV29-1 TRBD2 - CSVGLPTAEQFF TGCAGCGTGGGACTACCTACGGCTGAGCAGTTCTTC
TRBJ1-1 TRBV6-4 TRBD1 - CASSSGTGNTEAFF TGTGCCAGCAGTTCGGGGACAGGGAACACTGAAGCTTTCTTT
TRBJ1-5 TRBV28 TRBD1 - CASSARDRGTQPQHF TGTGCCAGCAGTGCCCGGGACAGGGGGACTCAGCCCCAGCATTTT
TRBJ1-2 TRBV5-6 - - CASSPPAHRVGGYGYTF TGTGCCAGCAGCCCCCCAGCCCACAGGGTCGGCGGCTATGGCTACACCTTC
TRBJ1-1 TRBV28 - - CASTPRESEAFF TGTGCCAGCACCCCCCGGGAGTCTGAAGCTTTCTTT
TRBJ2-1 TRBV7-9 TRBD1 - CASSWAGGTGVRDEQFF TGTGCCAGCAGCTGGGCGGGCGGGACAGGGGTTAGGGATGAGCAGTTCTTC
TRBJ1-1 TRBV2 - - CASRTDSMNTEAFF TGTGCCAGCAGGACGGACAGCATGAACACTGAAGCTTTCTTT
TRBJ2-1 TRBV9 - - CASSVRDSSSYNEQFF TGTGCCAGCAGCGTTAGGGACTCTAGCTCCTACAATGAGCAGTTCTTC
TRBJ1-3 TRBV6-1 - once CASSEGPPGNTIYF TGTGCCAGCAGTGAAGGCCCGCCGGGGAACACCATATATTTT
TRBJ2-5 TRBV5-4 TRBD1 - CASSSDRVGETQYF TGTGCCAGCAGCTCTGACAGGGTGGGGGAGACCCAGTACTTC
TRBJ1-1 TRBV12-3/TRBV12-4 - - CASSADTEAFF TGTGCCAGCAGTGCAGACACTGAAGCTTTCTTT
TRBJ1-5 TRBV28 - - CASSPPGGGGQPQHF TGTGCCAGCAGTCCCCCGGGGGGAGGGGGTCAGCCCCAGCATTTT
TRBJ2-1 TRBV3-1/TRBV3-2 TRBD2 - CASSQGLAGPYNEQFF TGTGCCAGCAGCCAAGGACTAGCGGGGCCCTACAATGAGCAGTTCTTC
TRBJ1-1 TRBV18 - - CASSPTGNTEAFF TGTGCCAGCTCACCGACAGGGAACACTGAAGCTTTCTTT
TRBJ1-2 TRBV28 TRBD1 - CAIVQGAYGYTF TGTGCCATCGTTCAGGGGGCATATGGCTACACCTTC
TRBJ1-4 TRBV21-1 - - CASSTPVPIQGINEKLFF TGTGCCAGCAGCACTCCCGTACCGATACAGGGAATTAATGAAAAACTGTTTTTT
TRBJ2-1 TRBV5-1 TRBD1 once CASSPAGGQGTNEQFF TGCGCCAGCAGCCCTGCTGGGGGACAGGGAACCAATGAGCAGTTCTTC
TRBJ2-7 TRBV9 - - CASSPHVGRTFYEQYF TGTGCCAGCAGCCCTCACGTGGGGCGGACGTTCTACGAGCAGTACTTC
TRBJ2-1 TRBV19 - once CASTPSLAQYYNEQFF TGTGCCAGTACCCCCTCGTTGGCCCAATACTACAATGAGCAGTTCTTC
TRBJ2-1 TRBV14 - - CASSQVSAGSSEQFF TGTGCCAGCAGCCAAGTTTCCGCAGGGTCTAGTGAGCAGTTCTTC
TRBJ2-3 TRBV10-2 TRBD2 - CASSGTSGSDTQYF TGCGCCAGCTCCGGGACTAGCGGGAGCGATACGCAGTATTTT
TRBJ1-6 TRBV10-3 - - CAITSSYNSPLHF TGTGCCATCACCAGCTCCTATAATTCACCCCTCCACTTT
TRBJ1-2 TRBV28 - - CASRLSQGPYYGYTF TGTGCCAGCAGGTTATCCCAGGGCCCTTACTATGGCTACACCTTC
TRBJ1-2 TRBV18 TRBD1 - CASSPDREGGYTF TGTGCCAGCTCTCCAGACAGGGAAGGTGGCTACACCTTC
TRBJ1-5 TRBV19 TRBD1 - CATDRGLSNQPQHF TGTGCCACAGACAGGGGGCTTAGCAATCAGCCCCAGCATTTT
TRBJ1-3 TRBV9 - few CASSPSGGNTIYF TGTGCCAGCAGCCCTAGTGGTGGAAACACCATATATTTT
TRBJ2-7 TRBV18 TRBD1 few CASSPEGQPNYQSSYEQYF TGTGCCAGCTCACCCGAGGGACAGCCGAACTACCAGAGCTCCTACGAGCAGTACTTC
TRBJ1-6 TRBV4-1 - - CASSQVADSPLHF TGCGCCAGCAGCCAAGTGGCCGATTCACCCCTCCACTTT
TRBJ1-2 TRBV9 - - CASSVSLQGYGYTF TGTGCCAGCAGCGTCAGCTTACAGGGCTATGGCTACACCTTC
TRBJ1-4 TRBV30 - - CAWTASGGTNEKLFF TGTGCCTGGACGGCCTCGGGGGGCACTAATGAAAAACTGTTTTTT
TRBJ1-6 TRBV2 - medium-sized CASSEARSVRDSPLHF TGTGCCAGCAGTGAGGCGAGGTCCGTGAGGGATTCACCCCTCCACTTT
TRBJ2-1 TRBV6-6 TRBD2 - CASSPLTSAEQFF TGTGCCAGCAGCCCATTGACTAGCGCTGAGCAGTTCTTC
TRBJ2-3 TRBV7-2 TRBD2 once CASKSGTRTDTQYF TGTGCCAGCAAGAGCGGGACTCGCACAGATACGCAGTATTTT
TRBJ1-4 TRBV9 - once CASSEYTTGEKLFF TGTGCCAGCAGCGAATATACTACGGGGGAAAAACTGTTTTTT
TRBJ1-5 TRBV2 - - CASSENRALLQPQHF TGTGCCAGCAGTGAAAACAGGGCCCTCCTTCAGCCCCAGCATTTT
TRBJ1-2 TRBV6-2/TRBV6-3 - - CASSSGANYGYTF TGTGCCAGCAGTTCCGGAGCTAACTATGGCTACACCTTC
TRBJ2-2 TRBV2 - - CASSEQAAGLNTGELFF TGTGCCAGCAGTGAACAAGCGGCGGGGTTGAACACCGGGGAGCTGTTTTTT
TRBJ2-3 TRBV5-6 - - CASRPTASTDTQYF TGTGCCAGCAGACCGACAGCTAGCACAGATACGCAGTATTTT